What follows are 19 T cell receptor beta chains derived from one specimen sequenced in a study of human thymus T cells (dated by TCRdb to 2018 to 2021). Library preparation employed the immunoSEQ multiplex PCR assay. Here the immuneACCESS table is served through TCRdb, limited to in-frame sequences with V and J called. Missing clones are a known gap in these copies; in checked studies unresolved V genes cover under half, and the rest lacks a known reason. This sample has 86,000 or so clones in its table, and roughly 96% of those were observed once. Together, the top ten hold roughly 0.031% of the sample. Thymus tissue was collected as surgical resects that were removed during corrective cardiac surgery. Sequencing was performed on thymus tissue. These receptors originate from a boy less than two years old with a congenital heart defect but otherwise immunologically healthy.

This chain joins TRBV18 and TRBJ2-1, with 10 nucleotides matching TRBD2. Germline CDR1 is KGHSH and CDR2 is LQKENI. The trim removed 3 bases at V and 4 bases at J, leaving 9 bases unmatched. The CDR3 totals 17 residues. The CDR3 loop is CASSPRKGTSAYNEQFF. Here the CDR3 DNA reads TGTGCCAGCTCACCGAGGAAAGGGACTAGCGCATACAATGAGCAGTTCTTC.

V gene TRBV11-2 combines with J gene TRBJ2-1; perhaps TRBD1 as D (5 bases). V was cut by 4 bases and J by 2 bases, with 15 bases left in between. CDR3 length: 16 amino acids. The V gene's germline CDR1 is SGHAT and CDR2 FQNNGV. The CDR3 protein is CASSSPQGLTYNEQFF. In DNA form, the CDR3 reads TGTGCCAGCAGCTCCCCCCAGGGTCTAACCTACAATGAGCAGTTCTTC.

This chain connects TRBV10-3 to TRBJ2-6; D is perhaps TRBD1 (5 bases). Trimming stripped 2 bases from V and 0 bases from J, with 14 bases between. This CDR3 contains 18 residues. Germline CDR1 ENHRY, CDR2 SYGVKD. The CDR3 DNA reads TGTGCCATCAGTGAGCCCGAACCAGGGTCCTCTGGGGCCAACGTCCTGACTTTC. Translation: CAISEPEPGSSGANVLTF.

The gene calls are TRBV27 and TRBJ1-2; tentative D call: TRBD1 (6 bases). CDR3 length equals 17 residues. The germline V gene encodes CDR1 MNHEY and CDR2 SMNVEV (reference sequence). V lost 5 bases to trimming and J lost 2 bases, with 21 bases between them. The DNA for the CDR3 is TGTGCCAGCAGTCCCCAGGCAGGGGAGGTCATAAACTATGGCTACACCTTC. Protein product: CASSPQAGEVINYGYTF.

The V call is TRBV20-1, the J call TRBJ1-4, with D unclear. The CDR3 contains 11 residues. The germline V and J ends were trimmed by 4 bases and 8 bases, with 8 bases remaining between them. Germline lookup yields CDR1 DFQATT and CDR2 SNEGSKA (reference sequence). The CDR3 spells CSAMAGEKLFF. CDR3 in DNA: TGCAGTGCTATGGCGGGGGAAAAACTGTTTTTT.

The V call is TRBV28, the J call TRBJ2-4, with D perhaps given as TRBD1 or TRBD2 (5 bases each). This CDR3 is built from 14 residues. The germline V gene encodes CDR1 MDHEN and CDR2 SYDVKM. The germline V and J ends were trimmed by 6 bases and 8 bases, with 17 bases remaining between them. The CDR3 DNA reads TGTGCCAGCAGGACCGGGACCTCTGGTGACATTCAGTACTTC. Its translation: CASRTGTSGDIQYF. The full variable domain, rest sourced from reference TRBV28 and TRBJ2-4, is DVKVTQSSRYLVKRTGEKVFLECVQDMDHENMFWYRQDPGLGLRLIYFSYDVKMKEKGDIPEGYSVSREKKERFSLILESASTNQTSMYLCASRTGTSGDIQYFGAGTRLSVL.

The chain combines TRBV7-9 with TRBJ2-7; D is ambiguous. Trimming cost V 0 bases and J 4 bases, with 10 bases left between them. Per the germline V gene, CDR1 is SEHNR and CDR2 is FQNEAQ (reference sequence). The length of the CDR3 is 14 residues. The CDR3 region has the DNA TGTGCCAGCAGCTTAGCGGAAAAGGTGTACGAGCAGTACTTC. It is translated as CASSLAEKVYEQYF.

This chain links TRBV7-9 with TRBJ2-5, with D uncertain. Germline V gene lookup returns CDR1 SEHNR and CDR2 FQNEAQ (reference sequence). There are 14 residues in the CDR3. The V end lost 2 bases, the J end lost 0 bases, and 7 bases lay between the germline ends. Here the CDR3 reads CASSLTPYQETQYF. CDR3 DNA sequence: TGTGCCAGCAGCTTAACTCCATACCAAGAGACCCAGTACTTC.

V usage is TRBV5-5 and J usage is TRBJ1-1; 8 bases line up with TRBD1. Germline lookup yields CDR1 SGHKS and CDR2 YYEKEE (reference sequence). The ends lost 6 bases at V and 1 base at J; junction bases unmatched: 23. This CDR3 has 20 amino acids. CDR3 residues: CASTPERWDRPPSGNTEAFF. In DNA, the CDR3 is TGTGCCAGCACCCCGGAGAGATGGGACAGGCCCCCCTCTGGGAACACTGAAGCTTTCTTT.

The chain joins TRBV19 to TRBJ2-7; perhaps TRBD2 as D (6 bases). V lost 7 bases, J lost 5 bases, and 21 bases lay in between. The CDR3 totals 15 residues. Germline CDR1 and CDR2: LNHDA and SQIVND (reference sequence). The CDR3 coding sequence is TGTGCCAGTAACCCAAGACTAGGGTTTGAGGACGAGCAGTACTTC. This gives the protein CASNPRLGFEDEQYF.

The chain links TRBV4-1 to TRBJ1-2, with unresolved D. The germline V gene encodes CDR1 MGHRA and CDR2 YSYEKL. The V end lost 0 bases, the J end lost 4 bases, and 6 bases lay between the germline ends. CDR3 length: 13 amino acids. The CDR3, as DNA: TGCGCCAGCAGCCAAGATAGCGGCTATGGCTACACCTTC. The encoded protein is CASSQDSGYGYTF.

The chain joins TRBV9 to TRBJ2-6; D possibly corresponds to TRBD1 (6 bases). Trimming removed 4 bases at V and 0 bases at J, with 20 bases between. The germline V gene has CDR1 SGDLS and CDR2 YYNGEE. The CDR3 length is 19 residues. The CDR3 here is CASSTRQGISSSGANVLTF. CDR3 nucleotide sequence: TGTGCCAGCAGCACCCGGCAGGGGATATCGTCCTCTGGGGCCAACGTCCTGACTTTC.

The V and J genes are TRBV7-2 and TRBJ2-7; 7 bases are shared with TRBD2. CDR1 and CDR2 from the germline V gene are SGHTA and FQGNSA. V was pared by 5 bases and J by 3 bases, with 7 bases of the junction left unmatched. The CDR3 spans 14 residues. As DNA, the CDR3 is TGTGCCAGCAGCCGGGGAGGGTCCCTCTACGAGCAGTACTTC. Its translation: CASSRGGSLYEQYF.

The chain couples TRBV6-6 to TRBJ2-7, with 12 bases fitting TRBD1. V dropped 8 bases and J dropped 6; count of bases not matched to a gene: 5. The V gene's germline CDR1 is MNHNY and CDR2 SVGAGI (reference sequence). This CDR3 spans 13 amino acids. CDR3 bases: TGTGCCAGCGGGGACAGGGGGCTTTCCGAGCAGTACTTC. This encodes CASGDRGLSEQYF.

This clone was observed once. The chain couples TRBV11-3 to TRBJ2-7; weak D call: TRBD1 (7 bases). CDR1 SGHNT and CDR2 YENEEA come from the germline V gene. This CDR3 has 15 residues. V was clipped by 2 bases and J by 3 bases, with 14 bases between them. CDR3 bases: TGTGCCAGCAGCTTAAGGGGGGCAGGGGGCTACGAGCAGTACTTC. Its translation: CASSLRGAGGYEQYF.

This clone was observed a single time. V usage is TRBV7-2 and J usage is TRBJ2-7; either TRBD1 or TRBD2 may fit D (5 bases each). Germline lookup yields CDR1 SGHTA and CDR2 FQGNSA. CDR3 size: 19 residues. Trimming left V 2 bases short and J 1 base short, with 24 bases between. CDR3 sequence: CASSLIPSGAGTDSYEQYF. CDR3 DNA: TGTGCCAGCAGCTTAATCCCTTCTGGGGCCGGGACGGATTCCTACGAGCAGTACTTC.

CDR3 in amino acids: CASRPGTGLSEQYF. The CDR3 DNA follows: TGCGCCAGCCGACCCGGGACAGGGCTATCCGAGCAGTACTTC. This chain uses TRBV10-2 with TRBJ2-7; TRBD1 matches at 9 bases. V was clipped by 8 bases and J by 6 bases; unmatched bases: 11. This CDR3 contains 14 residues. The germline V gene encodes CDR1 WSHSY and CDR2 SAAADI.

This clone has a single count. CDR3 in amino acids: CASSPDARVDTGELFF. The DNA of the CDR3 is TGTGCCAGCAGCCCCGACGCTAGGGTGGACACCGGGGAGCTGTTTTTT. This chain uses TRBV14 with TRBJ2-2; D is unclear. Germline assignment: CDR1 SGHDN and CDR2 FVKESK. The CDR3 has 16 residues. V lost 4 bases and J 3 bases, leaving 15 bases between the germline ends. Full variable domain (outside the CDR3, taken from reference TRBV14 and TRBJ2-2): EAGVTQFPSHSVIEKGQTVTLRCDPISGHDNLYWYRRVMGKEIKFLLHFVKESKQDESGMPNNRFLAERTGGTYSTLKVQPAELEDSGVYFCASSPDARVDTGELFFGEGSRLTVL.

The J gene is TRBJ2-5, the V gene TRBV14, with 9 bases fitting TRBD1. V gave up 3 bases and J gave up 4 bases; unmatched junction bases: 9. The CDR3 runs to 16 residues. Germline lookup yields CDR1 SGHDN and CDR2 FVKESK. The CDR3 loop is CASSQGQGAIRETQYF. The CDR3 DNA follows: TGTGCCAGCAGCCAGGGACAGGGCGCAATACGAGAGACCCAGTACTTC.